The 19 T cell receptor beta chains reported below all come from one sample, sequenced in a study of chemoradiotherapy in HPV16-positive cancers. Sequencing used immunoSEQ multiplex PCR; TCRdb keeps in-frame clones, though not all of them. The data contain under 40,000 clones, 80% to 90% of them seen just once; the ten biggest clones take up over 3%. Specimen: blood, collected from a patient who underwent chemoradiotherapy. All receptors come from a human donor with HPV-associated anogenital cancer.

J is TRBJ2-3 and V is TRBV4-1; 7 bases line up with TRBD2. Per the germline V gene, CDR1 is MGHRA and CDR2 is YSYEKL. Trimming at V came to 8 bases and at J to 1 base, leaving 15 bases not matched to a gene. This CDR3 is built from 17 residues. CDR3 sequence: CASSPSAGRGGTDTQYF. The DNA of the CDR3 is TGCGCCAGCTCACCTAGCGCGGGGAGGGGTGGCACAGATACGCAGTATTTT.

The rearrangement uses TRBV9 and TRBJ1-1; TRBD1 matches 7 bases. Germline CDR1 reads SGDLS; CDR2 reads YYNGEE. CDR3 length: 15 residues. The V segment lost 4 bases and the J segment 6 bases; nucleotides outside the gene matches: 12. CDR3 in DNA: TGTGCCAGCAGCTCCCACTACGCAGGGGGGTCTGAAGCTTTCTTT. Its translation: CASSSHYAGGSEAFF. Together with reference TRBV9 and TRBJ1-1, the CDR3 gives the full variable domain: DSGVTQTPKHLITATGQRVTLRCSPRSGDLSVYWYQQSLDQGLQFLIQYYNGEERAKGNILERFSAQQFPDLHSELNLSSLELGDSALYFCASSSHYAGGSEAFFGQGTRLTVV.

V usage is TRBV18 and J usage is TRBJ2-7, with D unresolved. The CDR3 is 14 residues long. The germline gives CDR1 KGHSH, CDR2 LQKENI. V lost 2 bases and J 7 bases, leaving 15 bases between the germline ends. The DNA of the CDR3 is TGTGCCAGCTCACCAAGCCGGGCGTCGCCGGAGCAGTACTTC. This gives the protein CASSPSRASPEQYF.

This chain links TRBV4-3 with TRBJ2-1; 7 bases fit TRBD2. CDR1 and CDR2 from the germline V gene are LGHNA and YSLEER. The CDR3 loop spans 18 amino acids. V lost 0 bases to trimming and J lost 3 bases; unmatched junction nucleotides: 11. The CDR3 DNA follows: TGCGCCAGCAGCCAAGATCAGTTGCGGGGGTCCAACTACAATGAGCAGTTCTTC. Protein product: CASSQDQLRGSNYNEQFF.

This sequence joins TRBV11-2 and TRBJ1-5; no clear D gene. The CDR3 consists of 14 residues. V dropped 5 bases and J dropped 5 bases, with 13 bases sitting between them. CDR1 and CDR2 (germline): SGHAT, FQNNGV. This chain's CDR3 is CASSVYRVDQPQHF. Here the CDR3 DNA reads TGTGCCAGCAGCGTATACCGGGTAGATCAGCCCCAGCATTTT.

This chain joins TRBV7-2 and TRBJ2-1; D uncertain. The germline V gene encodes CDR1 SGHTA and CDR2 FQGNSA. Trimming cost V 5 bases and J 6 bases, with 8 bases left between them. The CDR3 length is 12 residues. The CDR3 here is CASSTYANEQFF. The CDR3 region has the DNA TGTGCCAGCAGCACATATGCCAATGAGCAGTTCTTC.

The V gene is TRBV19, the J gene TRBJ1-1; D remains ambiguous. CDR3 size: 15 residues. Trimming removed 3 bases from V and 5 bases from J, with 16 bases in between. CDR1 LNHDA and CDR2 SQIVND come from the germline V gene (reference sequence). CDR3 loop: CASSMKNSLGTEAFF. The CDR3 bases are TGTGCCAGTAGTATGAAAAACAGCTTGGGGACTGAAGCTTTCTTT.

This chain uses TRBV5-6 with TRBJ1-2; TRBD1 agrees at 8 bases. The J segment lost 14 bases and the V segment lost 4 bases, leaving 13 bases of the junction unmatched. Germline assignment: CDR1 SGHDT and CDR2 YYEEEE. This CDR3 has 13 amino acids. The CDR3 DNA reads TGTGCCAGCAGCCTTGCGGGAACAGGGGGTGGTACCTTC. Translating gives CASSLAGTGGGTF.

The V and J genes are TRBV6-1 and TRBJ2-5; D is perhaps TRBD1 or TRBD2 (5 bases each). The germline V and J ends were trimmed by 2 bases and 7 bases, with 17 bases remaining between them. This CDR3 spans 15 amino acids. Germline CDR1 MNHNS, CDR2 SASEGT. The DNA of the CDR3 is TGTGCCAGCAGTGAAAGGGGCGGCCGGGGTGGGACCCAGTACTTC. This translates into CASSERGGRGGTQYF.

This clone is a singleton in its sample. The CDR3 reads CASSRQRYNEQFF. In DNA, the CDR3 is TGTGCCAGCAGCCGACAGCGGTACAATGAGCAGTTCTTC. The chain uses TRBV5-8 and TRBJ2-1; tentatively, D is TRBD1 or TRBD2 (5 bases each). V lost 4 bases, J lost 4 bases, and 9 bases lay in between. The CDR3 length is 13 residues. Germline V gene lookup returns CDR1 SGHTS and CDR2 YDEGEE.

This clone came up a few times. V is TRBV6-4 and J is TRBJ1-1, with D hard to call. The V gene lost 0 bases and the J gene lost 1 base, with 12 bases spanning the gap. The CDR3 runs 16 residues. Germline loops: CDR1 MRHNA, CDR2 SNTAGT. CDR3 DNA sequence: TGTGCCAGCAGTGACTCTTCGGGAGAGGGGAACACTGAAGCTTTCTTT. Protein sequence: CASSDSSGEGNTEAFF.

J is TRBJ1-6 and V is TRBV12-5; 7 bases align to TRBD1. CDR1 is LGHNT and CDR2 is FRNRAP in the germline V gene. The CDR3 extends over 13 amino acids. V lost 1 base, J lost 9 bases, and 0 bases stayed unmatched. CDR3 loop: CASGLDRGSPLHF. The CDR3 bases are TGTGCTAGTGGTTTGGACAGGGGTTCACCCCTCCACTTT.

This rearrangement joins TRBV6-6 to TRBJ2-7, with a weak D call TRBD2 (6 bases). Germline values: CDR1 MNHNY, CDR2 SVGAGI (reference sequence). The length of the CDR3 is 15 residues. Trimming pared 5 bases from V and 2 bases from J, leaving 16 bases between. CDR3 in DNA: TGTGCCAGCAGTCTCCCCGGGGGTCAAACCTACGAGCAGTACTTC. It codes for CASSLPGGQTYEQYF.

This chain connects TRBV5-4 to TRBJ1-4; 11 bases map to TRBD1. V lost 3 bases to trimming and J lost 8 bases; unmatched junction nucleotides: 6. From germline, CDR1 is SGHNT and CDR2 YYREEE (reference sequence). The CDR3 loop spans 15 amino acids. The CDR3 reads CASSSPGTGGEKLFF. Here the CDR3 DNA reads TGTGCCAGCAGCTCTCCCGGGACAGGGGGGGAAAAACTGTTTTTT.

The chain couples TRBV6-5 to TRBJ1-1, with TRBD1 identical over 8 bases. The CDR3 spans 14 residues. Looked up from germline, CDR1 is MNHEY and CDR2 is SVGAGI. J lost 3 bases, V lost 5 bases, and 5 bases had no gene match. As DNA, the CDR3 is TGTGCCAGCAGTATACAGGGGGACTACACTGAAGCTTTCTTT. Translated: CASSIQGDYTEAFF.

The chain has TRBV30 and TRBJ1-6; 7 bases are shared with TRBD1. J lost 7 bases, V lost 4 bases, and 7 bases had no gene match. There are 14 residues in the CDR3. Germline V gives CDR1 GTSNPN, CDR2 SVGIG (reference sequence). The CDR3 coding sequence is TGTGCCTGGATCGCGGGACAGTACAATTCACCCCTCCACTTT. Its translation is CAWIAGQYNSPLHF.

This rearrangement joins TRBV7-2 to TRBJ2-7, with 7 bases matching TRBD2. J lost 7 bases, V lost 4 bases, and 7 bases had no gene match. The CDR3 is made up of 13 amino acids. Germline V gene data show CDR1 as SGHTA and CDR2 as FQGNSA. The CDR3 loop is CASSYKAGDEQYF. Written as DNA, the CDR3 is TGTGCCAGCAGCTATAAGGCGGGGGATGAGCAGTACTTC.

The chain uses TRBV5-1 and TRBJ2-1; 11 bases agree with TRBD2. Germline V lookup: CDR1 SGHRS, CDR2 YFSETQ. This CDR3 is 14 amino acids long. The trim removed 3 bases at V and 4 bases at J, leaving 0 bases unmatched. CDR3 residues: CASSSSGGYNEQFF. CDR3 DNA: TGCGCCAGCAGCTCTAGCGGGGGGTACAATGAGCAGTTCTTC. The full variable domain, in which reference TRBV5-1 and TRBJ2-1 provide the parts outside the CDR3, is KAGVTQTPRYLIKTRGQQVTLSCSPISGHRSVSWYQQTPGQGLQFLFEYFSETQRNKGNFPGRFSGRQFSNSRSEMNVSTLELGDSALYLCASSSSGGYNEQFFGPGTRLTVL.

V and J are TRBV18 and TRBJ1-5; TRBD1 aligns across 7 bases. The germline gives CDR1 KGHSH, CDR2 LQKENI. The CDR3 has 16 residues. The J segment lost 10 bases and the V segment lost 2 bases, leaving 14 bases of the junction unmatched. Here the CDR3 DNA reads TGTGCCAGCTCACCATATCAGGCAGGCCAGGGGGATCCCCAGCATTTT. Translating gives CASSPYQAGQGDPQHF.